One and the same sample provided the 28 T cell receptor beta chains below, sequenced in a study of T cell changes during pregnancy in multiple sclerosis (dated by TCRdb to the late 2010s). Receptor libraries were prepared by the immunoSEQ multiplex PCR assay. In TCRdb, the immuneACCESS table is reduced to in-frame sequences with V and J assigned. These tables do not hold every clone; where another copy was compared, an unresolved V gene accounts for under half, and the others remain unexplained. The sample table lists 95,000 to 110,000 clones, around 93% of them with a count of one. 0.78% of the sample comes from the top ten. The specimen was peripheral blood, collected in the third trimester of pregnancy. The receptor source for this set is a female donor in good health, enrolled as a control in a pregnancy study.

The CDR3 region has the DNA TGTGCCAGCAGTTGGGGGGGCAGGGAGCAAGAGACCCAGTACTTC. Its protein is CASSWGGREQETQYF. The chain uses TRBV5-4 and TRBJ2-5, with D tentatively TRBD2 (7 bases). This CDR3 region has 15 residues. Germline values: CDR1 SGHNT, CDR2 YYREEE (reference sequence). V shed 5 bases and J shed 2 bases, with 16 bases lying between them.

The chain links TRBV27 to TRBJ1-6; a weak D match, TRBD1 (5 bases). This CDR3 is built from 17 residues. Germline values: CDR1 MNHEY, CDR2 SMNVEV (reference sequence). Trimming shortened V by 5 bases and J by 0 bases, and 14 bases separated the two germline ends. CDR3 nucleotide sequence: TGTGCCAGCAGTACGGGACTGACGAGCTCCTATAATTCACCCCTCCACTTT. It codes for CASSTGLTSSYNSPLHF.

The rearrangement uses TRBV4-3 and TRBJ1-1; 7 bases agree with TRBD1. CDR1 and CDR2 from the germline V gene are LGHNA and YSLEER. This CDR3 is 14 amino acids long. V shed 3 bases and J 0 bases; nucleotides not matched to a gene: 1. CDR3 protein: CASSQGTVNTEAFF. The CDR3 DNA sequence: TGCGCCAGCAGCCAGGGGACAGTGAACACTGAAGCTTTCTTT.

The chain recombines TRBV25-1 with TRBJ2-5; D is unresolved. Per germline, CDR1 MGHDK and CDR2 SYGVNS. The CDR3 runs to 12 residues. V was cut by 3 bases and J by 2 bases, with 4 bases left in between. The CDR3 DNA follows: TGTGCCAGCAGTGATCATCAAGAGACCCAGTACTTC. Translated: CASSDHQETQYF.

The chain couples TRBV15 to TRBJ1-4; D remains unclear. CDR1 and CDR2 (germline): LNHNV, YYDKDF (reference sequence). This CDR3 contains 12 residues. V lost 2 bases, J lost 7 bases, and 5 bases lay in between. In DNA, the CDR3 is TGTGCCACCAGCAGATTTAGTGAAAAACTGTTTTTT. Translation gives CATSRFSEKLFF.

V usage is TRBV25-1 and J usage is TRBJ1-1, with D uncertain. CDR3 length: 12 amino acids. V was shortened by 4 bases and J by 10 bases, with 13 bases between the two germline ends. Germline V gene sequence: CDR1 MGHDK, CDR2 SYGVNS. DNA for the CDR3: TGTGCCAGCAGTGCAGGCCGGGAGTCAGCTTTCTTT. Its protein is CASSAGRESAFF.

The V gene is TRBV7-8, the J gene TRBJ1-3; 7 bases are a match to TRBD1. With 5 bases clipped from V and 4 bases from J, the junction kept 5 bases outside the gene matches. Germline CDR1 and CDR2: SGHVS and FQNEAQ. The CDR3 extends over 14 amino acids. CDR3 protein: CASSLDRLGNTIYF. The DNA for the CDR3 is TGTGCCAGCAGCCTGGACAGGCTCGGAAACACCATATATTTT.

The gene calls are TRBV7-2 and TRBJ2-3; D is undetermined. Germline V gene data show CDR1 as SGHTA and CDR2 as FQGNSA. CDR3 length: 13 residues. The germline V and J ends were trimmed by 5 bases and 0 bases, with 6 bases remaining between them. CDR3 nucleotide sequence: TGTGCCAGCAGCCCAGTTAGCACAGATACGCAGTATTTT. It codes for CASSPVSTDTQYF.

This rearrangement joins TRBV6-5 to TRBJ1-1; D not resolved. V shed 6 bases and J shed 1 base, with 15 bases lying between them. CDR3 length: 15 residues. Germline V gene lookup returns CDR1 MNHEY and CDR2 SVGAGI. The CDR3 reads CASRRRRESNTEAFF. The CDR3 bases are TGTGCCAGCAGACGCAGGCGGGAATCGAACACTGAAGCTTTCTTT.

The V and J genes are TRBV27 and TRBJ2-7; weak D call: TRBD1 (6 bases). Trimming took 4 bases from V and 9 from J, leaving 22 bases between them. CDR3 length equals 15 residues. Germline V gene lookup returns CDR1 MNHEY and CDR2 SMNVEV (reference sequence). CDR3 DNA: TGTGCCAGCAGTTCCCAGGGGACGCACGAAAAGCGGCAGTACTTC. Its translation is CASSSQGTHEKRQYF.

At least ten counts were recorded for this clone. A read error may produce the germline difference seen at one junction end. The rearrangement uses TRBV19 and TRBJ1-1; possibly TRBD1 for D (6 bases). Looked up from germline, CDR1 is LNHDA and CDR2 is SQIVND (reference sequence). The CDR3 loop spans 12 amino acids. The CDR3 DNA reads as TGTGCCAGTAGTAAATGGGACACCGAAGCTTTCTTT. Its protein is CASSKWDTEAFF.

The chain uses TRBV19 and TRBJ1-1; TRBD1 agrees at 8 bases. CDR1 and CDR2 (germline): LNHDA, SQIVND (reference sequence). The CDR3 runs 14 residues. Trimming at V came to 7 bases and at J to 0 bases, leaving 4 bases not matched to a gene. The CDR3 loop is CASTVGQVNTEAFF. The CDR3 coding sequence is TGTGCCAGTACCGTGGGACAGGTGAACACTGAAGCTTTCTTT.

The gene calls are TRBV5-1 and TRBJ2-7; 7 positions match TRBD1. This CDR3 has 15 residues. The V segment lost 5 bases and the J segment 1 base; nucleotides outside the gene matches: 9. Looked up from germline, CDR1 is SGHRS and CDR2 is YFSETQ. The CDR3 DNA reads TGCGCCAGCAGTCGGGACAGACCTATATCCTACGAGCAGTACTTC. Its translation is CASSRDRPISYEQYF.

The chain recombines TRBV4-3 with TRBJ2-5; TRBD2 aligns across 8 bases. Germline V gene data show CDR1 as LGHNA and CDR2 as YSLEER. The CDR3 extends over 14 amino acids. Trimming cost V 2 bases and J 4 bases; bases outside gene matches: 3. For the CDR3, the DNA is TGCGCCAGCAGCCAAATCGGGGGGGCAGAGACCCAGTACTTC. Protein sequence: CASSQIGGAETQYF.

The chain joins TRBV11-1 to TRBJ1-2, with D perhaps TRBD1 (5 bases). The ends were cut back, 1 base at V and 6 bases at J, with 12 bases in the middle. The CDR3 has 14 residues. Germline V gives CDR1 SGHAT, CDR2 FQDESV (reference sequence). CDR3 region: CASSLDQGRDGYTF. CDR3 DNA: TGTGCCAGCAGCTTAGACCAGGGCCGAGATGGCTACACCTTC.

The rearrangement uses TRBV10-3 and TRBJ2-2; 10 nucleotides align to TRBD1. The germline V gene encodes CDR1 ENHRY and CDR2 SYGVKD. The CDR3 runs to 14 residues. J lost 4 bases, V lost 7 bases, and 3 bases had no gene match. The CDR3 DNA is TGTGCCATCAAGGACAGGGGGGTCACCGGGGAGCTGTTTTTT. Its translation is CAIKDRGVTGELFF.

V gene TRBV9 combines with J gene TRBJ2-2, with 11 bases identical to TRBD2. Germline V gives CDR1 SGDLS, CDR2 YYNGEE. The CDR3 loop spans 19 amino acids. The ends lost 2 bases at V and 1 base at J; junction bases unmatched: 10. The CDR3 here is CASSVHPGTSGLNTGELFF. For the CDR3, the DNA is TGTGCCAGCAGCGTTCATCCCGGGACTAGCGGATTGAACACCGGGGAGCTGTTTTTT.

V usage is TRBV21-1 and J usage is TRBJ2-5; TRBD1 is taken as the D call from the table, unchecked against the DNA. TRBV21-1 is a recognized pseudogene. The CDR3 covers 16 residues. The CDR3 nucleotides read TGTGCCAGCAGCAAAGTGACAGGGGCCTTCCAAGAGACCCAGTACTTC. Translated: CASSKVTGAFQETQYF.

The chain is built from TRBV7-9 and TRBJ1-1; no clear D. Germline assignment: CDR1 SEHNR and CDR2 FQNEAQ (reference sequence). The V end lost 0 bases, the J end lost 13 bases, and 18 bases lay between the germline ends. CDR3 length: 14 residues. The CDR3 loop reads CASSLAHRRSGSFF. In DNA, the CDR3 is TGTGCCAGCAGCTTAGCGCACCGGAGAAGCGGAAGTTTCTTT.

The chain uses TRBV4-3 and TRBJ1-1; 12 bases line up with TRBD1. This CDR3 is built from 18 residues. Per the germline V gene, CDR1 is LGHNA and CDR2 is YSLEER. With 0 bases clipped from V and 4 bases from J, the junction kept 9 bases outside the gene matches. CDR3 in amino acids: CASSQEPGQGAQGTEAFF. The DNA for the CDR3 is TGCGCCAGCAGCCAAGAACCGGGACAGGGGGCTCAGGGCACTGAAGCTTTCTTT.

The sample holds a few counts of this clone. The chain combines TRBV7-9 with TRBJ1-6; D ambiguous. The CDR3 consists of 16 residues. From germline, CDR1 is SEHNR and CDR2 FQNEAQ (reference sequence). Deletions cut 6 bases from V and 0 bases from J, with 12 bases between. The CDR3 is CASSSTLSSYNSPLHF. DNA for the CDR3: TGTGCCAGCAGTTCGACACTGAGCTCCTATAATTCACCCCTCCACTTT.

The chain has TRBV5-6 and TRBJ1-5, with 7 bases fitting TRBD1. The V and J ends lost 4 bases and 2 bases, in that order; junction bases with no gene match: 3. The CDR3 runs 14 residues. CDR1 is SGHDT, CDR2 YYEEEE, per germline. In DNA form, the CDR3 reads TGTGCCAGCAGCCCCGGGACAGGCAATCAGCCCCAGCATTTT. Residues: CASSPGTGNQPQHF.

J is TRBJ1-6 and V is TRBV7-9; 7 nucleotides match TRBD1. CDR3 size: 15 residues. With V trimmed by 5 bases and J by 2 bases, 3 bases remained unmatched. Germline lookup yields CDR1 SEHNR and CDR2 FQNEAQ (reference sequence). For the CDR3, the DNA is TGTGCCAGCAGCCCAGGGACAGCCTATAATTCACCCCTCCACTTT. Encoded protein: CASSPGTAYNSPLHF.

The chain has TRBV6-6 and TRBJ2-1; D may be TRBD1 (6 bases). The V gene's germline CDR1 is MNHNY and CDR2 SVGAGI (reference sequence). V shed 2 bases and J shed 6 bases, with 11 bases lying between them. The CDR3 runs 14 residues. The CDR3 DNA sequence: TGTGCCAGCAGTTACCCGGACAGCTCCAATGAGCAGTTCTTC. Protein: CASSYPDSSNEQFF.

CDR3 coding DNA: TGTGCCAGCAGCTTTGTCCGGGTTGGGACCGGGGAGCTGTTTTTT. It specifies CASSFVRVGTGELFF. J is TRBJ2-2 and V is TRBV11-3, with D unclear. The CDR3 is 15 amino acids. V was pared by 3 bases and J by 5 bases, with 13 bases between. CDR1 and CDR2 (germline): SGHNT, YENEEA. Together with reference TRBV11-3 and TRBJ2-2, the CDR3 gives the full variable domain: EAGVVQSPRYKIIEKKQPVAFWCNPISGHNTLYWYLQNLGQGPELLIRYENEEAVDDSQLPKDRFSAERLKGVDSTLKIQPAELGDSAVYLCASSFVRVGTGELFFGEGSRLTVL.

This chain uses TRBV18 with TRBJ1-5; 8 nucleotides match TRBD1. Germline lookup yields CDR1 KGHSH and CDR2 LQKENI. This CDR3 spans 15 amino acids. Trimming cost V 3 bases and J 5 bases; bases outside gene matches: 6. CDR3 bases: TGTGCCAGCTCACCTCCCGGGACAGGATATCAGCCCCAGCATTTT. This sequence encodes CASSPPGTGYQPQHF. The whole variable domain, filled in from reference TRBV18 and TRBJ1-5, reads NAGVMQNPRHLVRRRGQEARLRCSPMKGHSHVYWYRQLPEEGLKFMVYLQKENIIDESGMPKERFSAEFPKEGPSILRIQQVVRGDSAAYFCASSPPGTGYQPQHFGDGTRLSIL.

The chain is built from TRBV19 and TRBJ1-1; 11 bases fit TRBD1. Unmatched junction bases numbered 8, after V lost 5 bases and J lost 0 bases. This CDR3 contains 17 residues. Per germline, CDR1 LNHDA and CDR2 SQIVND (reference sequence). The CDR3 region has the DNA TGTGCCAGTAGTCCCCAAGGGGGACAGGGGGTGAACACTGAAGCTTTCTTT. Translated: CASSPQGGQGVNTEAFF.

This clone showed up just a few times. V gene TRBV7-2 combines with J gene TRBJ1-2; TRBD1 might be the D (5 bases). Germline values: CDR1 SGHTA, CDR2 FQGNSA. The length of the CDR3 is 12 residues. Trimming removed 11 bases at V and 2 bases at J, with 12 bases between. The CDR3 here is CASRRVNYGYTF. CDR3 nucleotide sequence: TGTGCCTCACGCAGGGTAAACTATGGCTACACCTTC.